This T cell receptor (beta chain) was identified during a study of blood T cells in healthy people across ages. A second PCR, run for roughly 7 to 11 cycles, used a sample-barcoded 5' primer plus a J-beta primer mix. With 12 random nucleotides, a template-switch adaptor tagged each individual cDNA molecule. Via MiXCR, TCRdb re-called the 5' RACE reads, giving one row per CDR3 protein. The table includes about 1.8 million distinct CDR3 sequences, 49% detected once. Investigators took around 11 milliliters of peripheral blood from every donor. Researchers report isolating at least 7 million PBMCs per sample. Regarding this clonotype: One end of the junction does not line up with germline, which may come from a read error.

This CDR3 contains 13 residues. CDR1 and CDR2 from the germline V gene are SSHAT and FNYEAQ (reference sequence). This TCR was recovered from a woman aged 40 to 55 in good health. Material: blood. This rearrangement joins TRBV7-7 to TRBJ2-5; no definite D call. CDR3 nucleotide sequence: TGTGCTAGCAGCTCCAGAGAGTTAGAGACCCAGTACTTC. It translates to CASSSRELETQYF. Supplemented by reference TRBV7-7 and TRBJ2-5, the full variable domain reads GAGVSQSPRYKVTKRGQDVTLRCDPISSHATLYWYQQALGQGPEFLTYFNYEAQPDKSGLPSDRFSAERPEGSISTLTIQRTEQRDSAMYRCASSSRELETQYFGPGTRLLVL.